The 29 T cell receptor beta chains in this list originate from one sample, sequenced in a study of human T cells and chemical hapten exposure. A single record per CDR3 protein comes from TCRdb applying MiXCR to the RACE reads. The profile shows about 110,000 distinct CDR3 sequences, roughly a tenth of them singletons. As to time point: patch test 2, 6 weeks after DPC sensitization. Treatment of the sample: therapeutic diphenylcyclopropenone sensitization with weekly scalp DPC. Sample: whole blood, taken in connection with sensitization to the hapten diphenylcyclopropenone (DPC). These receptors were obtained from a woman between 35 and 50 years old with alopecia areata. Some clones in this sample may be carry-over from other donors' samples.

This clonotype was recorded at least ten times. This rearrangement joins TRBV6-2 or TRBV6-3 to TRBJ2-1; 7 nucleotides line up with TRBD2. The CDR3 covers 18 residues. Germline CDR1 is MNHEY and CDR2 is SVGEGT. V was clipped by 0 bases and J by 1 base; unmatched bases: 9. CDR3 residues: CASSYSVERGLSYNEQFF. CDR3 bases: TGTGCCAGCAGTTACTCGGTCGAGCGGGGCCTTTCCTACAATGAGCAGTTCTTC.

This clonotype was counted many times. This rearrangement joins TRBV4-3 to TRBJ2-3; TRBD2 matches 10 bases. CDR1 and CDR2 from the germline V gene are LGHNA and YSLEER. The CDR3 runs to 17 residues. The ends lost 2 bases at V and 2 bases at J; junction bases unmatched: 7. The chain's CDR3 is CASSQRLAGESTDTQYF. CDR3 bases: TGCGCCAGCAGCCAAAGGCTAGCGGGGGAGTCCACAGATACGCAGTATTTT.

This clonotype was counted many times. The chain carries TRBV7-2 and TRBJ2-7, with D possibly being TRBD2 (7 bases). Trimming cost V 6 bases and J 2 bases, with 14 bases left between them. The CDR3 loop spans 14 amino acids. Germline V gene sequence: CDR1 SGHTA, CDR2 FQGNSA. CDR3 bases: TGTGCCAGCAGGCTTGGGGGGGCTGCCTACGAGCAGTACTTC. Translation: CASRLGGAAYEQYF.

At least ten counts were recorded for this clonotype. The chain uses TRBV5-1 and TRBJ1-3; 10 nucleotides line up with TRBD1. The CDR3 runs 15 residues. Looked up from germline, CDR1 is SGHRS and CDR2 is YFSETQ. The junction had 3 bases not matched to a gene; V was cut back by 5 bases and J by 1 base. The CDR3 sequence: CASRGTGDSGNTIYF. DNA for the CDR3: TGCGCCAGCAGGGGGACAGGGGATTCTGGAAACACCATATATTTT.

With regard to this clonotype: Germline is not matched at one junction end, which may reflect a read error. The V call is TRBV4-2, the J call TRBJ2-7; 7 bases map to TRBD1. This CDR3 spans 15 amino acids. Germline CDR1 reads LGHNA; CDR2 reads YNFKEQ. This CDR3 is CVSSQTTGADYEQYF. The CDR3 DNA reads TGTGTCAGCAGCCAGACTACAGGGGCGGACTACGAGCAGTACTTC.

The chain joins TRBV4-2 to TRBJ2-1, with TRBD2 matching over 7 bases. Trimming at V came to 0 bases and at J to 0 bases, leaving 5 bases not matched to a gene. This CDR3 is 17 amino acids long. CDR1 is LGHNA, CDR2 YNFKEQ, per germline. The CDR3 region is CASSQETSGVSYNEQFF. Here the CDR3 DNA reads TGTGCCAGCAGCCAAGAAACGAGCGGGGTCTCCTACAATGAGCAGTTCTTC.

In the case of this clonotype: A single base separates this from a much larger clone, so it may be a read error. J is TRBJ2-7 and V is TRBV6-2 or TRBV6-3, with D maybe TRBD1 (6 bases). This CDR3 contains 14 residues. From germline, CDR1 is MNHEY and CDR2 SVGEGT. In DNA form, the CDR3 reads TGTGCCAGCAGAGGGACATCTGCCAGCTACGTGCAGTACTTC. Its protein is CASRGTSASYVQYF.

This clonotype was seen repeatedly, ten times or more. This chain joins TRBV7-2 and TRBJ2-2; perhaps TRBD1 as D (6 bases). CDR3 length: 15 residues. V was cut by 1 base and J by 3 bases, with 9 bases left in between. The germline V gene encodes CDR1 SGHTA and CDR2 FQGNSA. The CDR3 DNA is TGTGCCAGCAGCTTAGACAGGGACCACACCGGGGAGCTGTTTTTT. Amino acids: CASSLDRDHTGELFF.

This clonotype has a handful of counts. The rearrangement joins TRBV7-9 to TRBJ1-1; weak D call: TRBD1 (6 bases). The CDR3 is 13 residues long. Germline V gene sequence: CDR1 SEHNR, CDR2 FQNEAQ (reference sequence). Deletions cut 7 bases from V and 4 bases from J, with 13 bases between. CDR3 coding DNA: TGTGCCAGCACCCAGGGGCGAGTCACTGAAGCTTTCTTT. Its translation is CASTQGRVTEAFF. The variable domain in full, completed from reference TRBV7-9 and TRBJ1-1, reads DTGVSQNPRHKITKRGQNVTFRCDPISEHNRLYWYRQTLGQGPEFLTYFQNEAQLEKSRLLSDRFSAERPKGSFSTLEIQRTEQGDSAMYLCASTQGRVTEAFFGQGTRLTVV.

This clonotype was detected many times. The chain combines TRBV30 with TRBJ1-2; TRBD1 might be the D (6 bases). The V gene lost 4 bases and the J gene lost 7 bases, with 16 bases spanning the gap. The CDR3 is 13 residues long. Germline-derived CDR1 and CDR2 are GTSNPN and SVGIG (reference sequence). The CDR3 sequence: CAWTRRGGPGYTF. Here the CDR3 DNA reads TGTGCCTGGACCCGACGGGGGGGGCCTGGCTACACCTTC.

V is TRBV11-1 and J is TRBJ2-3; TRBD2 matches 11 bases. CDR3 length: 16 amino acids. V lost 4 bases and J lost 2; bases outside the gene matches: 5. Germline V gene lookup returns CDR1 SGHAT and CDR2 FQDESV (reference sequence). The CDR3 protein is CASSSLLAGDTDTQYF. In DNA form, the CDR3 reads TGTGCCAGCAGCTCCTTACTAGCGGGGGACACAGATACGCAGTATTTT.

This clonotype occurred many times. The V and J genes are TRBV11-2 and TRBJ2-7; D is perhaps TRBD2 (5 bases). Germline CDR1 and CDR2: SGHAT and FQNNGV. There are 15 residues in the CDR3. Deletions cut 1 base from V and 4 bases from J, with 14 bases between. The CDR3 nucleotides read TGTGCCAGCAGCTTAGTTGGGTTTTCGGGATACGAGCAGTACTTC. It codes for CASSLVGFSGYEQYF.

The CDR3 sequence: CASSFIAGSSYNEQFF. The CDR3 nucleotides read TGTGCCAGCAGCTTCATAGCGGGGAGCTCCTACAATGAGCAGTTCTTC. The chain employs TRBV7-6 and TRBJ2-1; 8 nucleotides match TRBD2. The CDR3 sequence is 16 residues long. J lost 0 bases, V lost 3 bases, and 4 bases had no gene match. Germline CDR1 is SGHVS and CDR2 is FNYEAQ. The variable domain in full, with the rest retrieved from reference TRBV7-6 and TRBJ2-1, is GAGVSQSPRYKVTKRGQDVALRCDPISGHVSLYWYRQALGQGPEFLTYFNYEAQQDKSGLPNDRFSAERPEGSISTLTIQRTEQRDSAMYRCASSFIAGSSYNEQFFGPGTRLTVL.

This clonotype was counted many times. The chain has TRBV27 and TRBJ2-5; 7 bases match TRBD2. CDR1 and CDR2 from the germline V gene are MNHEY and SMNVEV (reference sequence). V shed 6 bases, J shed 4 bases, and the junction held 11 bases outside the gene matches. The CDR3 runs to 15 residues. The CDR3 sequence is CASRERASGRETQYF. The CDR3 nucleotides read TGTGCCAGCAGAGAGAGGGCTAGCGGAAGAGAGACCCAGTACTTC.

Ten or more counts support this clonotype. V gene TRBV5-1 combines with J gene TRBJ1-1; perhaps TRBD1 as D (6 bases). Per the germline V gene, CDR1 is SGHRS and CDR2 is YFSETQ. This CDR3 spans 11 amino acids. V lost 4 bases, J lost 7 bases, and 8 bases lay in between. The CDR3 loop is CASSLDSEAFF. For the CDR3, the DNA is TGCGCCAGCAGCCTGGACAGTGAAGCTTTCTTT.

This clonotype was counted at least ten times. The chain is built from TRBV9 and TRBJ2-3, with 10 nucleotides matching TRBD2. V shed 0 bases and J 0 bases; nucleotides not matched to a gene: 7. Germline CDR1 reads SGDLS; CDR2 reads YYNGEE. The CDR3 has 18 amino acids. The CDR3 spells CASSVDSGGVRSTDTQYF. The CDR3 region has the DNA TGTGCCAGCAGCGTAGACAGCGGGGGGGTTAGGAGCACAGATACGCAGTATTTT.

A few counts support this clonotype. The genes are TRBV3-1 and TRBJ1-5; D is undetermined. CDR3 length: 12 residues. Germline-derived CDR1 and CDR2 are LGHDT and YNNKEL (reference sequence). Trimming left V 5 bases short and J 7 bases short, with 9 bases between. The CDR3, as DNA: TGTGCCAGCAGCTACCAGCGGCAGCCCCAGCATTTT. Its translation is CASSYQRQPQHF.

This clonotype was recorded at least ten times. J is TRBJ1-3 and V is TRBV20-1; D is uncertain. This CDR3 comprises 13 residues. Between the trimmed V and J ends, which lost 0 bases and 2 bases, there was a span of 5 bases. Germline CDR1 reads DFQATT; CDR2 reads SNEGSKA (reference sequence). The CDR3 coding sequence is TGCAGTGCTAGAGATCATGCTGGAAACACCATATATTTT. Protein sequence: CSARDHAGNTIYF.

The sample holds many counts of this clonotype. As DNA, the CDR3 is TGTGCCAGCAGCTTAGCTTGGGGGACTAGCGGGGGCACAGATACGCAGTATTTT. Translated: CASSLAWGTSGGTDTQYF. The gene calls are TRBV11-2 and TRBJ2-3; TRBD2 agrees at 13 bases. J gave up 1 base and V 1 base, and 5 bases lay outside the gene matches. Germline V lookup: CDR1 SGHAT, CDR2 FQNNGV. This CDR3 has 18 residues.

Concerning this clonotype itself: Being one base from a much bigger clone, this may be a read error. The CDR3 DNA sequence: TGTGCCGGCAGTCAGGGTCCGGGCCCCTACGAGCAGTACTTC. Amino acids: CAGSQGPGPYEQYF. This chain joins TRBV28 and TRBJ2-7, with D perhaps TRBD1 (5 bases). CDR1 and CDR2 from the germline V gene are MDHEN and SYDVKM. The CDR3 is 14 amino acids.

The CDR3 spells CASGLNRDQPQHF. The CDR3 region has the DNA TGTGCCAGCGGCCTGAACAGGGATCAGCCCCAGCATTTT. This sequence joins TRBV7-9 and TRBJ1-5; possibly TRBD1 for D (6 bases). Germline CDR1 SEHNR, CDR2 FQNEAQ (reference sequence). Trimming removed 8 bases at V and 5 bases at J, with 13 bases between. The CDR3 spans 13 residues. Looking up the rest from reference TRBV7-9 and TRBJ1-5 gives the full variable domain: DTGVSQNPRHKITKRGQNVTFRCDPISEHNRLYWYRQTLGQGPEFLTYFQNEAQLEKSRLLSDRFSAERPKGSFSTLEIQRTEQGDSAMYLCASGLNRDQPQHFGDGTRLSIL.

This chain joins TRBV4-2 and TRBJ2-2; possible D gene TRBD2, 6 bases. Trimming took off 4 bases at V and 6 bases at J, with 21 bases between the two ends. CDR3 length equals 17 residues. The germline V gene has CDR1 LGHNA and CDR2 YNFKEQ. The CDR3 here is CASSRDPGSRDAGELFF. CDR3 bases: TGTGCCAGCAGCCGAGATCCCGGGAGCCGTGATGCCGGGGAGCTGTTTTTT.

The rearrangement uses TRBV29-1 and TRBJ2-3; no firm D call. Germline assignment: CDR1 SQVTM and CDR2 ANQGSEA. The CDR3 spans 13 residues. V lost 1 base and J 2 bases, leaving 7 bases between the germline ends. CDR3 nucleotide sequence: TGCAGCGTTGAAGGGCAGGTCACAGATACGCAGTATTTT. It specifies CSVEGQVTDTQYF.

The genes are TRBV29-1 and TRBJ2-7; 8 bases fit TRBD1. The CDR3 loop spans 14 amino acids. Per germline, CDR1 SQVTM and CDR2 ANQGSEA. J lost 4 bases, V lost 8 bases, and 13 bases had no gene match. This CDR3 is CSITAGDRPYEQYF. Here the CDR3 DNA reads TGCAGCATCACCGCAGGGGACAGGCCTTACGAGCAGTACTTC.

The chain links TRBV3-2 to TRBJ1-5; TRBD1 reflects the table's D call only, with no check against the DNA. TRBV3-2 counts as a pseudogene. The CDR3 has 18 amino acids. The CDR3 sequence: CASSPQSPGQGAKKPRHF. The DNA for the CDR3 is TGTGCCAGCAGCCCCCAATCCCCGGGACAGGGGGCAAAAAAGCCCCGGCATTTT.

This chain connects TRBV4-2 to TRBJ2-2; TRBD2 matches 8 bases. Trimming took 10 bases from V and 1 from J; bases not matched to a gene: 11. Germline loops: CDR1 LGHNA, CDR2 YNFKEQ. The CDR3 loop spans 16 amino acids. The CDR3 reads CATRTPRGGNTGELFF. For the CDR3, the DNA is TGTGCCACTAGAACTCCCCGGGGGGGGAACACCGGGGAGCTGTTTTTT.

This clonotype was counted between two and nine times. The chain employs TRBV20-1 and TRBJ2-7, with TRBD2 identical over 13 bases. The germline CDR1 and CDR2 sequences are DFQATT and SNEGSKA (reference sequence). This CDR3 contains 15 residues. V lost 1 base to trimming and J lost 7 bases; unmatched junction nucleotides: 7. The CDR3 sequence: CSARVTSGGLPEQYF. CDR3 nucleotides: TGCAGTGCTAGAGTGACTAGCGGGGGGCTCCCGGAGCAGTACTTC.

The rearrangement uses TRBV30 and TRBJ1-1; D may be TRBD1 (5 bases). The V end was cut by 3 bases, the J end by 8 bases, with 13 bases between. This CDR3 region has 12 residues. Germline assignment: CDR1 GTSNPN and CDR2 SVGIG (reference sequence). The CDR3: CAWSEGDWEAFF. As DNA, the CDR3 is TGTGCCTGGAGCGAAGGGGACTGGGAAGCTTTCTTT.

This clonotype was counted only a few times. The rearrangement links TRBV3-1 to TRBJ2-3; 8 bases map to TRBD2. Germline V lookup: CDR1 LGHDT, CDR2 YNNKEL (reference sequence). CDR3 length: 18 amino acids. The V segment lost 1 base and the J segment 0 bases; nucleotides outside the gene matches: 9. Here the CDR3 DNA reads TGTGCCAGCAGCCAAGTTGCGGGGGGCATAACTAGCACAGATACGCAGTATTTT. Its protein is CASSQVAGGITSTDTQYF.